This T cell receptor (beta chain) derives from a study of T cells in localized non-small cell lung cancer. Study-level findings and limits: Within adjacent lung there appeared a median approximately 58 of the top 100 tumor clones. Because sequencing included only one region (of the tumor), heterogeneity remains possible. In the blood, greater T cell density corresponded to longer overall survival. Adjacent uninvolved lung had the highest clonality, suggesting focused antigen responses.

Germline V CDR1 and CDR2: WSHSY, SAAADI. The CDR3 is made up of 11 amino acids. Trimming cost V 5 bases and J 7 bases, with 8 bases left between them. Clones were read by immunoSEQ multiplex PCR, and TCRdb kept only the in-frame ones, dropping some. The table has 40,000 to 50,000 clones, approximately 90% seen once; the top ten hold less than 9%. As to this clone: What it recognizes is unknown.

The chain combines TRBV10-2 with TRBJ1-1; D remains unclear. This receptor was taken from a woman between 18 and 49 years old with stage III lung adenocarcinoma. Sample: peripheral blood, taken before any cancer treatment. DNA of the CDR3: TGCGCCAGCAGTTTCCTCGGTGAAGCTTTCTTT. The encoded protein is CASSFLGEAFF.